These 13 T cell receptor beta chains were all obtained from the same sample, sequenced in a study of beta chain features in type 1 diabetes. Of the isolated RNA, all was reverse transcribed, and so the sequenced material was expressed TCRB transcripts. Produced via immunoSEQ multiplex PCR; TCRdb's table is partial and in-frame only. The sample records 860,000 or so clones, roughly 17% being singletons. The specimen sequenced was naive CD4+ T cells from blood. These receptors all stem from a woman under 30 in good health.

There are a few counts of this clone. The chain couples TRBV4-2 to TRBJ2-7; D assignment may be TRBD1 or TRBD2 (6 bases each). Germline CDR1 and CDR2: LGHNA and YNFKEQ. The V end was cut by 1 base, the J end by 5 bases, with 9 bases between. The CDR3 length is 13 residues. Written as DNA, the CDR3 is TGTGCCAGCAGCCAAGCGGGGGCCAACGAGCAGTACTTC. It yields the protein CASSQAGANEQYF.

The chain links TRBV5-6 to TRBJ1-1, with D possibly matching TRBD1 (5 bases). The length of the CDR3 is 14 residues. With 2 bases removed from V and 0 bases from J, the gap between germline ends came to 8 bases. Germline lookup yields CDR1 SGHDT and CDR2 YYEEEE. In DNA form, the CDR3 reads TGTGCCAGCAGCTTCGGGACGGTGAACACTGAAGCTTTCTTT. Its translation: CASSFGTVNTEAFF. Filled out from reference TRBV5-6 and TRBJ1-1, the complete variable domain reads DAGVTQSPTHLIKTRGQQVTLRCSPKSGHDTVSWYQQALGQGPQFIFQYYEEEERQRGNFPDRFSGHQFPNYSSELNVNALLLGDSALYLCASSFGTVNTEAFFGQGTRLTVV.

This sequence joins TRBV14 and TRBJ2-3, with 9 bases aligning to TRBD2. The ends lost 2 bases at V and 4 bases at J; junction bases unmatched: 13. This CDR3 is 18 amino acids long. CDR1 is SGHDN and CDR2 is FVKESK in the germline V gene. This CDR3 is CASSQHGGRALLPDTQYF. As DNA, the CDR3 is TGTGCCAGCAGCCAACACGGCGGGAGGGCCCTTCTCCCAGATACGCAGTATTTT.

V usage is TRBV7-2 and J usage is TRBJ2-3, with unresolved D. Germline lookup yields CDR1 SGHTA and CDR2 FQGNSA. The length of the CDR3 is 14 residues. Trimming took off 0 bases at V and 4 bases at J, with 8 bases between the two ends. CDR3 in amino acids: CASSLAREADTQYF. In DNA, the CDR3 is TGTGCCAGCAGCTTAGCTAGGGAAGCAGATACGCAGTATTTT.

This clone has a handful of counts. The gene calls are TRBV18 and TRBJ2-6; 10 nucleotides agree with TRBD1. Per germline, CDR1 KGHSH and CDR2 LQKENI. V shed 6 bases and J 0 bases; nucleotides not matched to a gene: 8. The CDR3 runs 18 residues. The CDR3 protein is CASSPRGQGISGANVLTF. For the CDR3, the DNA is TGTGCCAGCTCGCCTCGGGGACAGGGGATCTCTGGGGCCAACGTCCTGACTTTC.

V and J are TRBV9 and TRBJ2-3; 12 nucleotides line up with TRBD2. J was trimmed by 7 bases and V by 3 bases; bases with no gene match: 12. Germline V gives CDR1 SGDLS, CDR2 YYNGEE. The CDR3 totals 17 residues. Written as DNA, the CDR3 is TGTGCCAGCAGCGCTGGACTAGCGGGAACCAACCGGCATACGCAGTATTTT. Its protein product is CASSAGLAGTNRHTQYF.

This clone occurred a few times. The rearrangement links TRBV4-2 to TRBJ2-5; 7 bases map to TRBD1. V was pared by 3 bases and J by 7 bases, with 14 bases of the junction left unmatched. This CDR3 region has 16 residues. CDR1 LGHNA and CDR2 YNFKEQ come from the germline V gene. The CDR3, as DNA: TGTGCCAGCAGCCAGAGGACAGGTTTATCTAGGTTGACCCAGTACTTC. As protein: CASSQRTGLSRLTQYF.

This clone was detected a few times. This chain links TRBV9 with TRBJ2-5; no firm D call. The CDR3 is 12 residues long. The germline V gene encodes CDR1 SGDLS and CDR2 YYNGEE. Trimming left V 3 bases short and J 14 bases short, with 17 bases between. DNA of the CDR3: TGTGCCAGCAGCGAACCCCCGGCGTGGCCTTACTTC. Translated, it gives CASSEPPAWPYF.

In its sample, this clone was seen a few times. J is TRBJ2-3 and V is TRBV4-3; a possible D gene is TRBD2 (6 bases). V gave up 5 bases and J gave up 2 bases, with 11 bases separating them. This CDR3 spans 14 amino acids. Germline V gene sequence: CDR1 LGHNA, CDR2 YSLEER. The CDR3 is CASSGGLYTDTQYF. The CDR3 nucleotides are TGCGCCAGCAGCGGGGGACTTTACACAGATACGCAGTATTTT.

This clone was picked up a small number of times. This chain links TRBV7-2 with TRBJ2-5; 12 nucleotides agree with TRBD2. Near its end, the DNA agrees better with TRBJ2-7, so the J call may be wrong. Germline values: CDR1 SGHTA, CDR2 FQGNSA. The CDR3 loop spans 16 amino acids. Here the CDR3 DNA reads TGTGCCAGCAGCTTGTATCTAGCGGGAGGGCCGGGCGAGCAGTACTTC. Translation: CASSLYLAGGPGEQYF.

The chain employs TRBV7-3 and TRBJ2-3; 9 bases agree with TRBD1. The CDR3 covers 15 residues. Per the germline V gene, CDR1 is SGHTA and CDR2 is FQGTGA. V was clipped by 4 bases and J by 5 bases; unmatched bases: 7. The CDR3 loop reads CASSSPGQGVDTQYF. Written as DNA, the CDR3 is TGTGCCAGCAGCTCCCCGGGACAGGGCGTAGATACGCAGTATTTT.

The V call is TRBV6-6, the J call TRBJ1-2; D is perhaps TRBD1 (5 bases). Trimming shortened V by 2 bases and J by 5 bases, and 15 bases separated the two germline ends. The CDR3 sequence is 15 residues long. From germline, CDR1 is MNHNY and CDR2 SVGAGI (reference sequence). CDR3 residues: CASSYGRAGSYGYTF. CDR3 DNA sequence: TGTGCCAGCAGTTACGGCCGGGCAGGGTCGTATGGCTACACCTTC.

The chain couples TRBV11-1 to TRBJ2-7; D remains ambiguous. CDR1 is SGHAT, CDR2 FQDESV, per germline (reference sequence). This CDR3 comprises 14 residues. V shed 5 bases and J shed 2 bases, with 13 bases lying between them. The CDR3 loop is CASSRILSTYEQYF. The CDR3 DNA reads TGTGCCAGCAGCCGCATCCTGTCTACCTACGAGCAGTACTTC.